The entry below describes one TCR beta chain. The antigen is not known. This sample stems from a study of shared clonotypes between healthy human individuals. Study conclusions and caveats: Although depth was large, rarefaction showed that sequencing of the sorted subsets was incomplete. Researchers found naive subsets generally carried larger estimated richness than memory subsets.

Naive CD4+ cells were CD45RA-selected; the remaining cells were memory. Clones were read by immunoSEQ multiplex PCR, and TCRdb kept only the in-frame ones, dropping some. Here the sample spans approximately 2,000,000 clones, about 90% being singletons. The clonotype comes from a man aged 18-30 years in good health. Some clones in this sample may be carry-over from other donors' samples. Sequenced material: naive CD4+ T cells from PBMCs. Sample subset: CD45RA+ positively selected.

In nucleotides, the CDR3 is TGTGCCAGCAGTGGGTTAAGGGAGCAGTACTTC. As protein: CASSGLREQYF. V gene TRBV6-1 combines with J gene TRBJ2-7; no clear D. Germline assignment: CDR1 MNHNS and CDR2 SASEGT. V gave up 4 bases and J gave up 7 bases, with 8 bases separating them. This CDR3 region has 11 residues.